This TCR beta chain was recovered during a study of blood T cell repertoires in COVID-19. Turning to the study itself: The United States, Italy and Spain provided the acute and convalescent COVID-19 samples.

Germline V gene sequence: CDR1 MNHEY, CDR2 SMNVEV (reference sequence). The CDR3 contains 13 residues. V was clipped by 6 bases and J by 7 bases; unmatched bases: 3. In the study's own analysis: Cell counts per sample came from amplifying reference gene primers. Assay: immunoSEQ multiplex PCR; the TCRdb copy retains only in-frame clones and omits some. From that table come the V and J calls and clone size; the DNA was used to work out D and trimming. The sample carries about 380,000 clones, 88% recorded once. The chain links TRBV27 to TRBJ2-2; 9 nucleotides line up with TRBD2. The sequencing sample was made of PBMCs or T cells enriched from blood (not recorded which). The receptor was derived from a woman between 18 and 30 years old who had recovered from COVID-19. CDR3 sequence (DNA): TGTGCCAGCAGGGAGCGGGGGGTCGGGGAGCTGTTTTTT. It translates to CASRERGVGELFF.